These T cell receptor beta chains were read from a single sample in a study of identical twins. Each CDR3 protein gets one entry after TCRdb re-called the 5' RACE reads with MiXCR. The repertoire has approximately 1.8 million distinct CDR3 sequences, more than 30% of them found once; the top ten carry under 0.35%. Sequencing input: cord blood. These receptors were taken from a newborn girl in good health. The CDR3 runs from the conserved cysteine through the conserved F or W. The order of the fields is V gene, clone size, CDR3 protein. For some rows the clone size is stated as once, few or many, or as a class when expanded; others skip it.

V gene: TRBV5-1
clone size: NA
CDR3 protein: CASSFPDRGVGYTF

V gene: TRBV12-3/TRBV12-4
clone size: many
CDR3 protein: CASGPSWVSNYGYTF

V gene: TRBV7-9
clone size: NA
CDR3 protein: CASSFADRREPYNEQYF

V gene: TRBV16
clone size: NA
CDR3 protein: CASSQTLSGTRQFF

V gene: TRBV7-9
clone size: NA
CDR3 protein: CASSLELETHNEQFF

V gene: TRBV2
clone size: few
CDR3 protein: CASREGLAVKLSSYNEQFF

V gene: TRBV28
clone size: few
CDR3 protein: CATLTPGSEQYF

V gene: TRBV19
clone size: NA
CDR3 protein: CASSTTGADYGYTF

V gene: TRBV20-1
clone size: NA
CDR3 protein: CIQGTDTQYF

V gene: TRBV4-2
clone size: NA
CDR3 protein: CASSQDEGALAIYEQYF

V gene: TRBV6-5
clone size: NA
CDR3 protein: CASSYSTQVGYNEQFF

V gene: TRBV20-1
clone size: NA
CDR3 protein: CSALSGTDTQYF

V gene: TRBV13
clone size: NA
CDR3 protein: CASSRSGGKGTEAFF

V gene: TRBV27
clone size: many
CDR3 protein: CASSFRGAYGYTF

V gene: TRBV20-1
clone size: few
CDR3 protein: CSARSRGPNTGELFF

V gene: TRBV3-1
clone size: few
CDR3 protein: CASSQRDGIHRENVHYGYTF

V gene: TRBV21-1
clone size: few
CDR3 protein: CASSKGNRNEQFF

V gene: TRBV6-1
clone size: NA
CDR3 protein: CASSSSGGKSYEQYF

V gene: TRBV20-1
clone size: NA
CDR3 protein: CSARDLGQGARSNQPQHF

V gene: TRBV24-1
clone size: NA
CDR3 protein: CATSDLRIDEQFF

V gene: TRBV7-2
clone size: few
CDR3 protein: CASSLGLVAESAYEQYF

V gene: TRBV12-3/TRBV12-4
clone size: once
CDR3 protein: CASIPRWGSTDTQYF

V gene: TRBV9
clone size: few
CDR3 protein: CASGKRGYTQYF

V gene: TRBV7-9
clone size: few
CDR3 protein: CASSLPPSSGRPYNEQFF

V gene: TRBV7-9
clone size: NA
CDR3 protein: CASSLRRADNEKLFF

V gene: TRBV25-1
clone size: NA
CDR3 protein: CASSESLAHNQETQYF

V gene: TRBV20-1
clone size: NA
CDR3 protein: CSAAGTSGSVHNEQFF

V gene: TRBV5-1
clone size: many
CDR3 protein: CASSRGQGNYGYTF

V gene: TRBV28
clone size: NA
CDR3 protein: CASSLQGAYGQYF

V gene: TRBV20-1
clone size: once
CDR3 protein: CSARDTTSGNEYNEQYF

V gene: TRBV4-1
clone size: NA
CDR3 protein: CASSQDSSLQTQYF

V gene: TRBV5-6
clone size: NA
CDR3 protein: CASSLVRPNTEAFF

V gene: TRBV4-1
clone size: NA
CDR3 protein: CASSQEPGRFGADTQYF

V gene: TRBV12-3/TRBV12-4
clone size: NA
CDR3 protein: CASSSGRINEKLFF

V gene: TRBV6-2/TRBV6-3
clone size: few
CDR3 protein: CASTRTSLPGNEQFF

V gene: TRBV11-2
clone size: NA
CDR3 protein: CASSLGERGEQFF

V gene: TRBV11-1
clone size: NA
CDR3 protein: CASSKRWTVSTDTQYF

V gene: TRBV20-1
clone size: NA
CDR3 protein: CSAQGGRVYNEQFF

V gene: TRBV4-2
clone size: NA
CDR3 protein: CASSQETSGRVNEQFF

V gene: TRBV6-6
clone size: few
CDR3 protein: CASSYSGQGDTQYF

V gene: TRBV28
clone size: few
CDR3 protein: CAARQAYSNQPQHF

V gene: TRBV6-5
clone size: many
CDR3 protein: CASSMGLAGEQYF

V gene: TRBV3-1
clone size: NA
CDR3 protein: CASSQERASDDEQFF

V gene: TRBV2
clone size: NA
CDR3 protein: CASRPGTSGFNEQFF

V gene: TRBV27
clone size: NA
CDR3 protein: CASNPGTGRTEAFF

V gene: TRBV20-1
clone size: NA
CDR3 protein: CSARDRDRDNEQFF

V gene: TRBV12-3/TRBV12-4
clone size: few
CDR3 protein: CASSFRAAEQYF

V gene: TRBV6-5
clone size: NA
CDR3 protein: CASSSPRRAPLGSPLHF

V gene: TRBV27
clone size: few
CDR3 protein: CASSPTGQGNHEQYF

V gene: TRBV11-3
clone size: NA
CDR3 protein: CASSSRNNEQFF

V gene: TRBV7-2
clone size: few
CDR3 protein: CASSPRPSPLTDTQYF

V gene: TRBV7-2
clone size: few
CDR3 protein: CASSLSGTGNTDTQYF

V gene: TRBV2
clone size: NA
CDR3 protein: CASTLQGVQYF

V gene: TRBV20-1
clone size: NA
CDR3 protein: CSARVLARYNEQFF

V gene: TRBV9
clone size: few
CDR3 protein: CASSVGGGNTGELFF

V gene: TRBV3-1
clone size: few
CDR3 protein: CASSQSGGAHNEQFF

V gene: TRBV18
clone size: NA
CDR3 protein: CASSPPGQDNEKLFF

V gene: TRBV9
clone size: few
CDR3 protein: CASSVFGRVGSDTQYF

V gene: TRBV28
clone size: NA
CDR3 protein: CASSLEASGSGTYEQYF

V gene: TRBV6-4
clone size: NA
CDR3 protein: CASSDSGGRKNEQFF